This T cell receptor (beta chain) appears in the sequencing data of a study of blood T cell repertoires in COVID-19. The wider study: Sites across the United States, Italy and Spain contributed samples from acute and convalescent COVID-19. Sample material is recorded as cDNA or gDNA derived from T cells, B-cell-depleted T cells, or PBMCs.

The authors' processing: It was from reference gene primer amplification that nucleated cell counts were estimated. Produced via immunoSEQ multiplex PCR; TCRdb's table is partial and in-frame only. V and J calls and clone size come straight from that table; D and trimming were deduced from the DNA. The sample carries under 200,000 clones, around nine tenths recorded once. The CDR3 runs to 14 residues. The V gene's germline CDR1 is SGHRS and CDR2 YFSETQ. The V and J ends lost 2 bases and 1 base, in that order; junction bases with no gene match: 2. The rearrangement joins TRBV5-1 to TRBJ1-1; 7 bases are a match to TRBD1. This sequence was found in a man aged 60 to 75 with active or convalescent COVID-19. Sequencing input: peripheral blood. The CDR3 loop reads CASSLTGENTEAFF. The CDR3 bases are TGCGCCAGCAGCTTAACAGGGGAGAACACTGAAGCTTTCTTT.